The 25 T cell receptor beta chains below were found in one sample sequenced in a study of blood T cell repertoires in COVID-19. Sequencing was performed with immunoSEQ multiplex PCR; in TCRdb, only in-frame clones are kept and a portion is missing. The sample contains 110,000 to 150,000 clones, about 80% of which appear only once. Source material: peripheral blood. These receptors came from a human donor in a cohort sampled during active COVID-19.

This sequence joins TRBV6-2 or TRBV6-3 and TRBJ1-2; 12 bases are a match to TRBD1. The V and J ends lost 6 bases and 2 bases, in that order; junction bases with no gene match: 25. The CDR3 runs to 22 residues. The germline CDR1 and CDR2 sequences are MNHEY and SVGEGT. The CDR3 loop is CASSLRGEIPGQGARRNYGYTF. Written as DNA, the CDR3 is TGTGCCAGCAGCCTCCGGGGGGAAATACCGGGACAGGGGGCGCGGAGGAACTATGGCTACACCTTC.

The genes are TRBV16 and TRBJ1-1; no reliable D call. The CDR3 is made up of 13 amino acids. Germline CDR1 reads KGHSY; CDR2 reads FQNENV. V lost 4 bases and J 7 bases, leaving 13 bases between the germline ends. The CDR3 DNA is TGTGCCAGCAGCCGCAAACTGAGAATTGAAGCTTTCTTT. Its protein product is CASSRKLRIEAFF.

The CDR3 bases are TGTGCCAGTAGTATTGGGGCGGGGGGCAACTATGGCTACACCTTC. This codes for CASSIGAGGNYGYTF. This rearrangement joins TRBV19 to TRBJ1-2; possibly TRBD1 for D (6 bases). CDR3 length: 15 amino acids. Looked up from germline, CDR1 is LNHDA and CDR2 is SQIVND (reference sequence). V lost 3 bases to trimming and J lost 2 bases, with 13 bases between them.

This clone has a single count. This rearrangement joins TRBV18 to TRBJ1-4; unclear D gene. CDR1 and CDR2 from the germline V gene are KGHSH and LQKENI. The CDR3 extends over 15 amino acids. The V and J ends lost 3 bases and 1 base respectively, with 9 bases between them. CDR3 in amino acids: CASSPIGLTNEKLFF. CDR3 coding DNA: TGTGCCAGCTCACCGATCGGTTTAACTAATGAAAAACTGTTTTTT.

V usage is TRBV29-1 and J usage is TRBJ1-1; TRBD1 might be the D (5 bases). Trimming shortened V by 8 bases and J by 10 bases, and 17 bases separated the two germline ends. Germline loops: CDR1 SQVTM, CDR2 ANQGSEA. The CDR3 consists of 11 residues. The CDR3 DNA follows: TGCAGCTTTAACCAGGGTCACGTAGCTTTCTTT. This encodes CSFNQGHVAFF.

The V and J genes are TRBV13 and TRBJ1-2; possible D gene TRBD1, 5 bases. CDR3 length: 14 amino acids. Between the trimmed V and J ends, which lost 5 bases and 4 bases, there was a span of 14 bases. Germline V gene sequence: CDR1 PRHDT, CDR2 FYEKMQ (reference sequence). CDR3 coding DNA: TGTGCCAGCAGCGCAAGGGGTGTAGCCTATGGCTACACCTTC. This codes for CASSARGVAYGYTF.

V is TRBV6-6 and J is TRBJ1-3; D remains unclear. Between the trimmed V and J ends, which lost 5 bases and 0 bases, there was a span of 5 bases. Germline V gives CDR1 MNHNY, CDR2 SVGAGI (reference sequence). The CDR3 has 13 residues. DNA of the CDR3: TGTGCCAGCAGTCCACACTCTGGAAACACCATATATTTT. This encodes CASSPHSGNTIYF.

The CDR3 bases are TGCGCCAGCAGCCACACGGACAGAAATGAAAAACTGTTTTTT. This sequence encodes CASSHTDRNEKLFF. This sequence joins TRBV5-1 and TRBJ1-4; D possibly corresponds to TRBD1 (6 bases). The CDR3 runs to 14 residues. Germline CDR1 SGHRS, CDR2 YFSETQ. V lost 4 bases and J 5 bases, leaving 12 bases between the germline ends.

The CDR3 reads CASSVATYTEAFF. CDR3 sequence (DNA): TGTGCCAGCAGTGTCGCGACATACACTGAAGCTTTCTTT. The chain joins TRBV6-4 to TRBJ1-1; D unclear. V was trimmed by 4 bases and J by 3 bases, leaving 9 bases between them. The CDR3 covers 13 residues. Germline lookup yields CDR1 MRHNA and CDR2 SNTAGT.

This chain connects TRBV12-3 or TRBV12-4 to TRBJ2-5; D ambiguous. V gave up 8 bases and J gave up 7 bases, with 17 bases separating them. CDR3 length: 13 residues. The CDR3 is CASSAGPSRTQYF. For the CDR3, the DNA is TGTGCCAGCTCGGCTGGGCCTTCGAGGACCCAGTACTTC.

The V call is TRBV7-8, the J call TRBJ2-5, with D perhaps matching TRBD2 (7 bases). The V and J ends lost 4 bases and 2 bases respectively, with 11 bases between them. The CDR3 totals 14 residues. The germline CDR1 and CDR2 sequences are SGHVS and FQNEAQ. The CDR3 DNA reads as TGTGCCAGCAGCTCAGAGGGGGGGCAAGAGACCCAGTACTTC. Protein sequence: CASSSEGGQETQYF. Full variable domain (missing parts from reference TRBV7-8 and TRBJ2-5): GAGVSQSPRYKVAKRGQDVALRCDPISGHVSLFWYQQALGQGPEFLTYFQNEAQLDKSGLPSDRFFAERPEGSVSTLKIQRTQQEDSAVYLCASSSEGGQETQYFGPGTRLLVL.

The chain carries TRBV7-2 and TRBJ2-5; D is possibly TRBD1 (5 bases). Trimming pared 4 bases from V and 2 bases from J, leaving 11 bases between. Germline values: CDR1 SGHTA, CDR2 FQGNSA. The CDR3 length is 14 residues. Here the CDR3 reads CASSSGHPQETQYF. The CDR3 DNA follows: TGTGCCAGCAGCTCAGGACACCCTCAAGAGACCCAGTACTTC.

The CDR3: CASSPLKQEQFF. CDR3 DNA: TGTGCCAGCTCACCTCTTAAACAAGAGCAGTTCTTC. The chain employs TRBV18 and TRBJ2-1; D remains unclear. Germline CDR1 is KGHSH and CDR2 is LQKENI. The CDR3 is 12 residues long. V was clipped by 3 bases and J by 10 bases, with 10 bases between them.

The gene calls are TRBV7-9 and TRBJ1-5, with D unclear. There are 12 residues in the CDR3. V was shortened by 6 bases and J by 1 base, with 4 bases between the two germline ends. Germline CDR1 is SEHNR and CDR2 is FQNEAQ (reference sequence). The CDR3 region is CASSRSNQPQHF. In nucleotides, the CDR3 is TGTGCCAGCAGTAGAAGCAATCAGCCCCAGCATTTT.

The V call is TRBV7-9, the J call TRBJ2-1; 9 positions match TRBD2. Germline-derived CDR1 and CDR2 are SEHNR and FQNEAQ (reference sequence). J lost 8 bases, V lost 7 bases, and 15 bases had no gene match. The CDR3 totals 16 residues. CDR3 DNA: TGTGCCAGCACCCAGCCGATAAGTAGCGGGAGAGATGAGCAGTTCTTC. It translates to CASTQPISSGRDEQFF.

This chain joins TRBV5-1 and TRBJ2-3, with TRBD2 identical over 10 bases. V lost 0 bases and J lost 6; bases outside the gene matches: 10. Germline values: CDR1 SGHRS, CDR2 YFSETQ. This CDR3 is 17 amino acids long. CDR3 sequence reads: CASSLEGAGGPWDTQYF. The DNA of the CDR3 is TGCGCCAGCAGCTTGGAGGGAGCGGGAGGGCCATGGGATACGCAGTATTTT.

A word on this clone: This same CDR3 is encoded by further DNA sequences in the sample. The J gene is TRBJ2-5, the V gene TRBV7-8, with D hard to call. CDR3 length equals 13 residues. The germline gives CDR1 SGHVS, CDR2 FQNEAQ. V was trimmed by 1 base and J by 2 bases, leaving 5 bases between them. The CDR3 here is CASSLGQQETQYF. Written as DNA, the CDR3 is TGTGCCAGCAGCTTAGGGCAGCAAGAGACCCAGTACTTC.

The V call is TRBV7-9, the J call TRBJ2-5, with 7 bases lining up with TRBD2. Unmatched junction bases numbered 4, after V lost 1 base and J lost 5 bases. The CDR3 has 14 amino acids. CDR1 and CDR2 from the germline V gene are SEHNR and FQNEAQ (reference sequence). The CDR3 coding sequence is TGTGCCAGCAGCTTAGTGGGGGGGTTGGAGACCCAGTACTTC. This sequence encodes CASSLVGGLETQYF.

This clone was detected only once. The chain recombines TRBV6-5 with TRBJ1-5; D possibly corresponds to TRBD1 (6 bases). Looked up from germline, CDR1 is MNHEY and CDR2 is SVGAGI. V was trimmed by 9 bases and J by 7 bases, leaving 16 bases between them. The CDR3 length is 13 residues. The CDR3 loop is CASSGGRKQPQHF. The CDR3 bases are TGTGCCAGTTCCGGGGGGCGGAAGCAGCCCCAGCATTTT.

This clone was observed a handful of times. The chain employs TRBV15 and TRBJ2-2; TRBD2 matches 9 bases. CDR1 is LNHNV and CDR2 is YYDKDF in the germline V gene (reference sequence). Trimming took 1 base from V and 0 from J; bases not matched to a gene: 6. CDR3 length equals 18 residues. As DNA, the CDR3 is TGTGCCACCAGCAGAGTCCAGCGGGGGGCGACGAACACCGGGGAGCTGTTTTTT. This encodes CATSRVQRGATNTGELFF.

This rearrangement joins TRBV11-3 to TRBJ1-2; D is unclear. The CDR3 length is 15 residues. CDR1 is SGHNT, CDR2 YENEEA, per germline. Trimming stripped 1 base from V and 5 bases from J, with 14 bases between. CDR3: CASSLGPQNPYGYTF. DNA of the CDR3: TGTGCCAGCAGCTTAGGCCCACAGAATCCTTATGGCTACACCTTC.

V gene TRBV29-1 combines with J gene TRBJ2-1; 7 nucleotides line up with TRBD1. CDR3 size: 13 residues. The V and J ends lost 4 bases and 5 bases, in that order; junction bases with no gene match: 5. The germline V gene has CDR1 SQVTM and CDR2 ANQGSEA. The CDR3 sequence: CSVGQGVDNEQFF. The CDR3 region has the DNA TGCAGCGTTGGACAGGGAGTCGACAATGAGCAGTTCTTC.

The chain's CDR3 is CASSVRVGGRLTNEKLFF. The DNA for the CDR3 is TGTGCCAGCAGTGTCCGTGTCGGGGGTAGGCTAACTAATGAAAAACTGTTTTTT. V gene TRBV6-1 combines with J gene TRBJ1-4; a weak D match, TRBD1 (5 bases). The V end lost 4 bases, the J end lost 1 base, and 19 bases lay between the germline ends. CDR1 and CDR2 (germline): MNHNS, SASEGT. The CDR3 consists of 18 residues.

The genes are TRBV5-1 and TRBJ1-3, with 7 bases fitting TRBD1. Germline trimming cut 4 bases from V and 0 bases from J; bases unmatched to any gene: 7. The germline V gene encodes CDR1 SGHRS and CDR2 YFSETQ. The CDR3 is 16 residues long. The CDR3 nucleotides are TGCGCCAGCAGCCTACCAACAGGGGACTCTGGAAACACCATATATTTT. Protein: CASSLPTGDSGNTIYF.

Written as DNA, the CDR3 is TGTGCCAGCAGTTACTTTGGCGGGAATGAAAAACTGTTTTTT. Residues: CASSYFGGNEKLFF. This sequence joins TRBV6-2 or TRBV6-3 and TRBJ1-4; no reliable D call. V was trimmed by 1 base and J by 5 bases, leaving 8 bases between them. The CDR3 totals 14 residues. The germline V gene has CDR1 MNHEY and CDR2 SVGEGT.